The rows below give T cell receptor beta chains drawn from one sample of a study of vaccination effects on CD4 cells after COVID-19. Here immunoSEQ multiplex PCR was the method, and the copy in TCRdb shows in-frame clones only, minus some. Of about 71,000 clones listed, roughly 70% were seen once; the top ten hold roughly 4%. Their cognate antigens are unknown. The specimen was CD4+ T cells from PBMCs cultured with HCoV-OC43 spike peptides, collected before COVID-19 vaccination. These receptor sequences come from a human donor who received a COVID-19 vaccine. Both conserved end residues are part of each CDR3. D genes are given only for firm matches. The size of a clone is reported for some rows only, either as once, few or many, or as a class for expanded clones.

v_gene	j_gene	d_gene	abundance	CDR3nt	CDR3aa
TRBV5-1	TRBJ1-5	.	.	TGCGCCAGCAGCTCCGGCTGGGGTAGCAATCAGCCCCAGCATTTT	CASSSGWGSNQPQHF
TRBV6-6	TRBJ2-1	.	once	TGTGCCAGCAGCCCCTTGTATGGGGGGAACAACAATGAGCAGTTCTTC	CASSPLYGGNNNEQFF
TRBV5-1	TRBJ2-2	.	.	TGCGCCAGCAGCTCTTACTGGACAGCGAACACCGGGGAGCTGTTTTTT	CASSSYWTANTGELFF
TRBV9	TRBJ1-6	TRBD1	few	TGTGCCAGCAGCGCACGACAGGGGGCGCAAGTCAATTCACCCCTCCACTTT	CASSARQGAQVNSPLHF
TRBV7-2	TRBJ2-5	TRBD1	few	TGTGCCAGCAGCTCTGACAGGGGAGAGACCCAGTACTTC	CASSSDRGETQYF
TRBV5-1	TRBJ1-1	.	.	TGCGCCAGCAGCTTGACGGCAGGTATGAACACTGAAGCTTTCTTT	CASSLTAGMNTEAFF
TRBV3-1/TRBV3-2	TRBJ2-5	.	.	TGTGCCAGCAGCCAGGCTAGGACCCAGTACTTC	CASSQARTQYF
TRBV14	TRBJ2-3	.	few	TGTGCCAGCAGCCACTCAGCGGGCGGCGTAGATACGCAGTATTTT	CASSHSAGGVDTQYF
TRBV7-8	TRBJ1-2	.	.	TGTGCCAGCAGCTTAGGAGGGAGCGCGACTTATGGCTACACCTTC	CASSLGGSATYGYTF
TRBV4-1	TRBJ1-2	.	.	TGCGCCAGCAGCCAAGTGAGGGGCCCTAACTATGGCTACACCTTC	CASSQVRGPNYGYTF
TRBV18	TRBJ2-2	.	.	TGTGCCAGCTCAGGCGGGGCCGCGAACACCGGGGAGCTGTTTTTT	CASSGGAANTGELFF
TRBV7-2	TRBJ1-6	.	.	TGTGCCAGCAGCTTAGTATCTAGCCCAAATAATTCACCCCTCCACTTT	CASSLVSSPNNSPLHF
TRBV5-1	TRBJ2-5	TRBD1	.	TGCGCCAGCAGCTCACAGGGGAAAGAGACCCAGTACTTC	CASSSQGKETQYF
TRBV6-2/TRBV6-3	TRBJ2-1	TRBD2	.	TGTGCCAGCAGTTACTCATTGACTAGCTCCGAGATCAATGAGCAGTTCTTC	CASSYSLTSSEINEQFF
TRBV3-1/TRBV3-2	TRBJ1-2	TRBD1	.	TGTGCCAGCAGCAGGGGACAGGGAGGAGGCTACACCTTC	CASSRGQGGGYTF
TRBV5-1	TRBJ2-5	TRBD2	once	TGCGCCAGCAGCTTAGGCGGGGGGGCCCGGGAGACCCAGTACTTC	CASSLGGGARETQYF
TRBV2	TRBJ1-6	.	.	TGTGCCAGCAGTCCGCAGGGCCCGACGTCTAATTCACCCCTCCACTTT	CASSPQGPTSNSPLHF
TRBV6-5	TRBJ2-2	.	few	TGTGCCAGCAGCGGACAACTGAACACCGGGGAGCTGTTTTTT	CASSGQLNTGELFF
TRBV10-2	TRBJ2-6	.	.	TGCGCCAGCCGGGGTATGGGGGTTTCTGGGGCCAACGTCCTGACTTTC	CASRGMGVSGANVLTF
TRBV7-3	TRBJ2-3	TRBD1	.	TGTGCCAGCAGCCAGGACAGGGGGTTGTCAGATACGCAGTATTTT	CASSQDRGLSDTQYF
TRBV19	TRBJ1-5	.	.	TGTGCCAGTAGTCCTGGGAGGGCCCAGCCCCAGCATTTT	CASSPGRAQPQHF
TRBV5-5	TRBJ2-5	.	once	TGTGCCAGCAGCTTGTCTCGGACCCAAGAGACCCAGTACTTC	CASSLSRTQETQYF
TRBV24-1	TRBJ1-5	.	.	TGTGCCACCAGTGGGCAGGGCAATCAGCCCCAGCATTTT	CATSGQGNQPQHF
TRBV5-1	TRBJ2-1	TRBD1	.	TGCGCCAGCAGCTTGAACAGGGGGCGCAGTGAGCAGTTCTTC	CASSLNRGRSEQFF
TRBV9	TRBJ1-2	.	.	TGTGCCAGCAGCCAGGCTCCTGGGCCAGGCTACACCTTC	CASSQAPGPGYTF
TRBV19	TRBJ1-3	.	few	TGTGCCAGTAGTGAGGGGAGCTCTGGAAACACCATATATTTT	CASSEGSSGNTIYF
TRBV6-2/TRBV6-3	TRBJ2-5	.	.	TGTGCCAGCAGTTACTTACAAATAGCGGAAGGACCCCAAGAGACCCAGTACTTC	CASSYLQIAEGPQETQYF
TRBV19	TRBJ1-1	.	large	TGTGCCAGTAGTATAGATCAACCAGGGGACACTGAAGCTTTCTTT	CASSIDQPGDTEAFF
TRBV7-3	TRBJ2-2	.	few	TGTGCCAGCAGCTTAGCCAGGGCGAGCACCGGGGAGCTGTTTTTT	CASSLARASTGELFF
TRBV5-6	TRBJ1-2	.	.	TGTGCCAGCACCTACTACGACAGGATCGCGCGTGGCTACACCTTC	CASTYYDRIARGYTF
TRBV7-9	TRBJ2-4	.	.	TGTGCCAGCAGCTTGATCGCAGGCATAGCCAAAAACATTCAGTACTTC	CASSLIAGIAKNIQYF
TRBV10-1	TRBJ1-1	.	.	TGCGCCAGCCGCAAGACGTTGAACACTGAAGCTTTCTTT	CASRKTLNTEAFF
TRBV29-1	TRBJ2-4	.	.	TGCAGCGTGAGGTCGGGAAGCCTCAAAAACATTCAGTACTTC	CSVRSGSLKNIQYF
TRBV6-6	TRBJ2-3	TRBD2	.	TGTGCCAGCGGCGGGGGTAGCACAGATACGCAGTATTTT	CASGGGSTDTQYF
TRBV6-2/TRBV6-3	TRBJ2-1	.	.	TGTGCCAGCAGTCGAGGGGGGGCTTATGAGCAGTTCTTC	CASSRGGAYEQFF
TRBV28	TRBJ1-2	TRBD1	.	TGTGCCAGCAGTCTACTGGGACAGTGGTATGGCTACACCTTC	CASSLLGQWYGYTF
TRBV6-2/TRBV6-3	TRBJ2-1	TRBD2	few	TGTGCCAGCACCCCGGGGGGGGGCTCTTACAATGAGCAGTTCTTC	CASTPGGGSYNEQFF
TRBV5-1	TRBJ1-2	.	few	TGCGCCAGCAGCTTAGGCCTTAACTATGGCTACACCTTC	CASSLGLNYGYTF
TRBV2	TRBJ1-5	.	.	TGTGCCAGCACCGGACGGACTAGCAATCAGCCCCAGCATTTT	CASTGRTSNQPQHF
TRBV6-2/TRBV6-3	TRBJ2-2	TRBD2	.	TGTGCCAGCAGTTACCTAAGCGGGGGGGCCGGCGGGGAGCTGTTTTTT	CASSYLSGGAGGELFF
TRBV7-2	TRBJ2-1	TRBD2	.	TGTGCCAGCAGCTTAGCTAGCGGGGGGGCTTTTGAGCAGTTCTTC	CASSLASGGAFEQFF